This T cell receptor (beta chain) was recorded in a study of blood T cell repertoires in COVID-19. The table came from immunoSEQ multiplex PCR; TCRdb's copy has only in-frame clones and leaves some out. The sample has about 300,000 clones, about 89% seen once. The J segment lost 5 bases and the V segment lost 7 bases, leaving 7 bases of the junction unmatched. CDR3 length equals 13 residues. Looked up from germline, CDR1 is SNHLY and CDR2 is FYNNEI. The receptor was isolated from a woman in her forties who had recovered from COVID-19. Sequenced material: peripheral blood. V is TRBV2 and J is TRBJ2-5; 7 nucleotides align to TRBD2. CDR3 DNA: TGTGCCAGCAATTTGGGGGAGGGGGAGACCCAGTACTTC. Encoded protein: CASNLGEGETQYF.